This T cell receptor (beta chain) was captured in a study of regulatory T cells in long-lasting Graves disease. Construction of TCR beta libraries relied on iRepertoire HTBI primers and on Arm-PCR targeting CDR3 regions. A single record per CDR3 protein comes from TCRdb applying MiXCR to the multiplex PCR reads. The sample has around 500,000 distinct CDR3 sequences, about 13% seen once. Indicated time point: newly diagnosed GD, antithyroid drugs for less than 3 months. Researchers made the TCR library from RNA that was extracted from PBMCs. This clonotype was seen repeatedly, ten times or more. This CDR3 has 16 residues. Per germline, CDR1 SGHTA and CDR2 FQGNSA. With 1 base removed from V and 0 bases from J, the gap between germline ends came to 9 bases. These same records also appear under a second study, on T cells in Graves' hyperthyroidism and ophthalmopathy. That paper adds: Diagnoses rested on clinical symptoms, serum thyroxine and TRAb, thyroid ultrasound and orbital computed tomography. TCR CDR3 underwent first-round RT-PCR with the HTBI primer set. Most thyroid clonotypes expanded above 0.001 were also detected in blood. Before onset, ophthalmopathy was predicted by the model a median approximately 6.6 months earlier.

The rearrangement uses TRBV7-2 and TRBJ2-2, with D uncertain. The sample was peripheral blood mononuclear cells (PBMCs), taken at new diagnosis, from a patient treated with antithyroid drugs. This TCR derives from a man younger than 45 with Graves disease. The CDR3 nucleotides are TGTGCCAGCAGCTTAGTATGGGGTACGAACACCGGGGAGCTGTTTTTT. It yields the protein CASSLVWGTNTGELFF.